These 5 T cell receptor beta chains were all obtained from the same sample, sequenced in a study of type 1 regulatory T cells. TCRdb used MiXCR to reprocess the reads, holding one entry per CDR3 protein. The data show 55,000 to 65,000 distinct CDR3 sequences, roughly two thirds seen once. These receptors lack a known antigen. The sequencing sample was made of cultured non-Tr1 T cells, either the whole culture or a sorted T cell fraction (not recorded which). Receptors originate from a human donor in good health.

The chain employs TRBV4-1 and TRBJ2-2, with TRBD1 as a possible D gene (5 bases). Germline V gene sequence: CDR1 MGHRA, CDR2 YSYEKL. The V end lost 4 bases, the J end lost 4 bases, and 7 bases lay between the germline ends. The CDR3 is 13 residues long. As DNA, the CDR3 is TGCGCCAGCAGCCGCGACAGCACCGGGGAGCTGTTTTTT. Protein: CASSRDSTGELFF.

The chain couples TRBV5-4 to TRBJ2-7; 9 bases are shared with TRBD1. The ends lost 0 bases at V and 3 bases at J; junction bases unmatched: 4. The length of the CDR3 is 15 residues. The germline gives CDR1 SGHNT, CDR2 YYREEE (reference sequence). CDR3 amino acids: CASSLEGTGSYEQYF. CDR3 coding DNA: TGTGCCAGCAGCTTGGAAGGGACAGGGAGCTACGAGCAGTACTTC.

The chain is built from TRBV5-4 and TRBJ2-5; D gene unclear. The germline V gene has CDR1 SGHNT and CDR2 YYREEE (reference sequence). Trimming shortened V by 0 bases and J by 5 bases, and 11 bases separated the two germline ends. The CDR3 extends over 14 amino acids. The CDR3 DNA follows: TGTGCCAGCAGCTTGGGGTTAGCCATGGAGACCCAGTACTTC. Its protein is CASSLGLAMETQYF.

The chain combines TRBV28 with TRBJ2-1; the D call may be TRBD1 or TRBD2 (5 bases each). Germline V CDR1 and CDR2: MDHEN, SYDVKM. Trimming stripped 3 bases from V and 7 bases from J, with 13 bases between. There are 14 residues in the CDR3. Here the CDR3 reads CASSFGGVGNEQFF. The CDR3 region has the DNA TGTGCCAGCAGTTTTGGGGGAGTGGGGAATGAGCAGTTCTTC.

CDR3 residues: CASSLLSAKDTQYF. The CDR3 DNA reads TGTGCCAGCAGCTTGCTAAGTGCGAAAGATACGCAGTATTTT. The chain combines TRBV7-8 with TRBJ2-3; D unresolved. The germline CDR1 and CDR2 sequences are SGHVS and FQNEAQ. This CDR3 is built from 14 residues. Deletions cut 3 bases from V and 5 bases from J, with 12 bases between.